These 11 T cell receptor beta chains were all obtained from the same sample, sequenced in a study of OX40 agonist ivuxolimab in advanced cancers. Clones were read by immunoSEQ multiplex PCR, and TCRdb kept only the in-frame ones, dropping some. Of about 72,000 clones in the sample, approximately 89% were seen once. Sequences were derived from CD4+ or CD8+ T cells sorted from blood, sampled in a trial of the OX40 agonist ivuxolimab. Source of these receptors: an adult with an advanced solid tumor such as melanoma, head and neck, liver or kidney cancer.

This clone was detected only once. The rearrangement links TRBV9 to TRBJ2-1, with TRBD2 matching 13 bases. The germline gives CDR1 SGDLS, CDR2 YYNGEE. The CDR3 extends over 21 amino acids. Trimming removed 4 bases from V and 3 bases from J; junction bases left unmatched: 19. The CDR3 DNA follows: TGTGCCAGCAGCTCATACAGGACGCTGTGGACTAGCGGGAGTATCTACAATGAGCAGTTCTTC. Amino acids: CASSSYRTLWTSGSIYNEQFF.

This clone appeared once. V usage is TRBV9 and J usage is TRBJ2-7, with 8 bases matching TRBD1. CDR1 is SGDLS and CDR2 is YYNGEE in the germline V gene. The CDR3 runs 15 residues. V lost 4 bases to trimming and J lost 3 bases; unmatched junction nucleotides: 9. CDR3 DNA sequence: TGTGCCAGCAGCCCAGGGACAGGTGGAATCTACGAGCAGTACTTC. Translating gives CASSPGTGGIYEQYF.

The gene calls are TRBV2 and TRBJ2-7; the D is unclear. CDR1 and CDR2 from the germline V gene are SNHLY and FYNNEI. The CDR3 runs 14 residues. V was pared by 2 bases and J by 3 bases, with 11 bases between. DNA of the CDR3: TGTGCCAGCAGTGAAATCGTGACTCACTACGAGCAGTACTTC. Protein: CASSEIVTHYEQYF.

The rearrangement links TRBV19 to TRBJ1-2, with 10 positions matching TRBD1. The CDR3 has 16 residues. Germline-derived CDR1 and CDR2 are LNHDA and SQIVND (reference sequence). The trim removed 6 bases at V and 0 bases at J, leaving 7 bases unmatched. Written as DNA, the CDR3 is TGTGCCAGTAGAATGGGCGACAGGGGGCCTAACTATGGCTACACCTTC. Its translation: CASRMGDRGPNYGYTF.

The chain recombines TRBV18 with TRBJ2-2; D not certain. Germline CDR1 reads KGHSH; CDR2 reads LQKENI. The CDR3 length is 14 residues. Trimming cost V 3 bases and J 1 base, with 6 bases left between them. CDR3 DNA: TGTGCCAGCTCACCTGCGCGGAACACCGGGGAGCTGTTTTTT. Translation gives CASSPARNTGELFF.

This rearrangement joins TRBV6-4 to TRBJ1-1, with D possibly being TRBD1 (6 bases). Trimming removed 5 bases from V and 11 bases from J, with 15 bases in between. The CDR3 consists of 12 residues. Germline V gene lookup returns CDR1 MRHNA and CDR2 SNTAGT. The CDR3 loop reads CASSPQGGCAFF. The CDR3 nucleotides are TGTGCCAGCAGTCCACAGGGAGGGTGCGCTTTCTTT.

In this sample, this clone turned up a few times. The same CDR3 arises from other DNA sequences in this sample as well. The CDR3 nucleotides read TGTGCCAGCAGCTTGGTTCGGTTGAACACTGAAGCTTTCTTT. This gives the protein CASSLVRLNTEAFF. This chain connects TRBV5-5 to TRBJ1-1; no firm D call. Germline CDR1 reads SGHKS; CDR2 reads YYEKEE (reference sequence). The CDR3 has 14 residues. V lost 0 bases and J lost 0, with 6 bases in between. Looking up the rest from reference TRBV5-5 and TRBJ1-1 gives the full variable domain: DAGVTQSPTHLIKTRGQQVTLRCSPISGHKSVSWYQQVLGQGPQFIFQYYEKEERGRGNFPDRFSARQFPNYSSELNVNALLLGDSALYLCASSLVRLNTEAFFGQGTRLTVV.

The rearrangement uses TRBV27 and TRBJ2-2; TRBD2 aligns across 8 bases. Germline lookup yields CDR1 MNHEY and CDR2 SMNVEV (reference sequence). The CDR3 is 15 amino acids. V trimming: 6 bases; J trimming: 4 bases; junction bases outside the gene matches: 7. In nucleotides, the CDR3 is TGTGCCAGCAGCCTTCGACTAGCGAGCACCGGGGAGCTGTTTTTT. The encoded protein is CASSLRLASTGELFF.

V gene TRBV6-5 combines with J gene TRBJ2-1, with 8 bases matching TRBD1. The CDR3 contains 13 residues. Germline V gene data show CDR1 as MNHEY and CDR2 as SVGAGI. After removal of 5 bases from V and 14 bases from J, the junction contained 11 bases not matched to a gene. DNA for the CDR3: TGTGCCAGCAGTACCGGAACCACGGGACAGGAGTTCTTC. This encodes CASSTGTTGQEFF.

The CDR3 DNA reads as TGTGCCAGCAGCTTAGTGGGGGGCTACGGTGAAAAACTGTTTTTT. Amino acid sequence: CASSLVGGYGEKLFF. The chain has TRBV7-2 and TRBJ1-4; TRBD1 might be the D (6 bases). V was clipped by 1 base and J by 7 bases, with 13 bases between them. The CDR3 sequence is 15 residues long. CDR1 is SGHTA, CDR2 FQGNSA, per germline. Drawing the rest from reference TRBV7-2 and TRBJ1-4, the complete variable domain is GAGVSQSPSNKVTEKGKDVELRCDPISGHTALYWYRQSLGQGLEFLIYFQGNSAPDKSGLPSDRFSAERTGGSVSTLTIQRTQQEDSAVYLCASSLVGGYGEKLFFGSGTQLSVL.

This clone was recorded a few times. The CDR3 is CASSLGPGGNEQYF. The DNA of the CDR3 is TGTGCCAGCAGCTTAGGTCCAGGGGGCAACGAGCAGTACTTC. The genes are TRBV13 and TRBJ2-7; 8 positions agree with TRBD1. V lost 0 bases, J lost 5 bases, and 3 bases stayed unmatched. CDR1 and CDR2 (germline): PRHDT, FYEKMQ (reference sequence). This CDR3 has 14 amino acids.